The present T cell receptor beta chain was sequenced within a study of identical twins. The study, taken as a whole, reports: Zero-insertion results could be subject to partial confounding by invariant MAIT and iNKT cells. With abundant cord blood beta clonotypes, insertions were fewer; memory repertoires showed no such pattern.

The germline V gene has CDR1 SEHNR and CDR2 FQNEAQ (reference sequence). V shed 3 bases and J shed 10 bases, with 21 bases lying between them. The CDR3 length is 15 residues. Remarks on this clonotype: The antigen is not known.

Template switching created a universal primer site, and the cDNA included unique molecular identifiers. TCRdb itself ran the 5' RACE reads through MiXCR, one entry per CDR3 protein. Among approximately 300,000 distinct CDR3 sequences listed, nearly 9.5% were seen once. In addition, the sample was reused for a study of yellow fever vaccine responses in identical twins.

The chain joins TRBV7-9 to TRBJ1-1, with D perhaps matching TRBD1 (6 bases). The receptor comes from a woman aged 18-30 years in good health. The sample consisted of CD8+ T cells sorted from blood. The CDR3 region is CASSLRGGRLSRAFF. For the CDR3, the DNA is TGTGCCAGCAGCTTGAGGGGGGGCCGACTGTCCCGAGCTTTCTTT.